These 20 T cell receptor beta chains were all obtained from the same sample, sequenced in a study of T cell repertoires in ileal Crohn's disease. Time point of the sample: neoterminal ileum biopsy at postoperative endoscopy, about 6 months after surgery. TCRdb keeps only in-frame clones here, not all; method: immunoSEQ multiplex PCR. This sample has approximately 12,000 clones; 78% occur once, and the top ten carry roughly 4.7%. Sequencing was done on a sample of ileal tissue. Source of these receptors: an adult with Crohn's disease.

This rearrangement joins TRBV2 to TRBJ2-3, with D tentatively TRBD2 (7 bases). Germline V gene lookup returns CDR1 SNHLY and CDR2 FYNNEI. The CDR3 runs to 15 residues. With 11 bases removed from V and 1 base from J, the gap between germline ends came to 19 bases. The CDR3 spells CAVRGGGARTDTQYF. In DNA, the CDR3 is TGTGCCGTCCGGGGAGGGGGGGCTCGCACAGATACGCAGTATTTT.

The J gene is TRBJ1-1, the V gene TRBV5-1, with D unclear. The CDR3 is 15 amino acids. V was clipped by 4 bases and J by 6 bases, with 19 bases between them. Per germline, CDR1 SGHRS and CDR2 YFSETQ. The CDR3 DNA is TGCGCCAGCAGCCCACTCCCAGGTGGTTCGGCTGAAGCTTTCTTT. It codes for CASSPLPGGSAEAFF. Using reference TRBV5-1 and TRBJ1-1 for the parts outside the CDR3, the full variable domain is KAGVTQTPRYLIKTRGQQVTLSCSPISGHRSVSWYQQTPGQGLQFLFEYFSETQRNKGNFPGRFSGRQFSNSRSEMNVSTLELGDSALYLCASSPLPGGSAEAFFGQGTRLTVV.

This clone has just a few counts. This chain joins TRBV6-4 and TRBJ2-5; 8 nucleotides match TRBD2. The length of the CDR3 is 14 residues. Trimming took 5 bases from V and 7 from J; bases not matched to a gene: 9. CDR1 is MRHNA and CDR2 is SNTAGT in the germline V gene. The CDR3 loop reads CASSNPGGRGTQYF. CDR3 nucleotides: TGTGCCAGCAGTAACCCGGGGGGGAGGGGGACCCAGTACTTC.

The chain has TRBV10-2 and TRBJ2-5; maybe TRBD2 (6 bases). The ends were cut back, 4 bases at V and 4 bases at J, with 10 bases in the middle. Germline values: CDR1 WSHSY, CDR2 SAAADI. The CDR3 sequence is 13 residues long. CDR3 sequence: CASSGTGGETQYF. The CDR3 DNA reads TGCGCCAGCAGTGGAACCGGGGGAGAGACCCAGTACTTC.

V is TRBV13 and J is TRBJ2-7, with 9 nucleotides matching TRBD1. Germline V CDR1 and CDR2: PRHDT, FYEKMQ (reference sequence). V gave up 3 bases and J gave up 6 bases; unmatched junction bases: 3. The CDR3 spans 13 residues. DNA of the CDR3: TGTGCCAGCAGCTTGGGACAGGGTTCCGAGCAGTACTTC. Its translation: CASSLGQGSEQYF.

This sequence joins TRBV9 and TRBJ1-2, with 8 bases lining up with TRBD1. Germline trimming cut 4 bases from V and 4 bases from J; bases unmatched to any gene: 9. The germline V gene has CDR1 SGDLS and CDR2 YYNGEE. The CDR3 is 15 amino acids. CDR3 amino acids: CASSSGPGGSYGYTF. The CDR3 DNA reads TGTGCCAGCAGCTCGGGACCAGGGGGCAGCTATGGCTACACCTTC. The full variable domain, with the rest looked up from reference TRBV9 and TRBJ1-2, is DSGVTQTPKHLITATGQRVTLRCSPRSGDLSVYWYQQSLDQGLQFLIQYYNGEERAKGNILERFSAQQFPDLHSELNLSSLELGDSALYFCASSSGPGGSYGYTFGSGTRLTVV.

This clone is labeled as large. V gene TRBV29-1 combines with J gene TRBJ1-2, with no clear D. This CDR3 contains 11 residues. Trimming left V 0 bases short and J 8 bases short, with 7 bases between. The V gene's germline CDR1 is SQVTM and CDR2 ANQGSEA. The CDR3 sequence is CSVEERAGYTF. CDR3 nucleotide sequence: TGCAGCGTTGAAGAACGAGCGGGCTACACCTTC.

The chain couples TRBV4-2 to TRBJ1-6; D ambiguous. Deletions cut 0 bases from V and 0 bases from J, with 12 bases between. The CDR3 is 18 residues long. Germline loops: CDR1 LGHNA, CDR2 YNFKEQ. DNA of the CDR3: TGTGCCAGCAGCCAAGAAGAGGGCAGCAGCTCCTATAATTCACCCCTCCACTTT. Translated: CASSQEEGSSSYNSPLHF.

This chain connects TRBV5-1 to TRBJ2-1; the D gene is possibly TRBD1 (7 bases). The V and J ends lost 4 bases and 6 bases respectively, with 20 bases between them. From germline, CDR1 is SGHRS and CDR2 YFSETQ. The CDR3 is 16 residues long. CDR3 in DNA: TGCGCCAGCAGCCCCTTTCCTGACAGGGAGGTCAATGAGCAGTTCTTC. Its translation: CASSPFPDREVNEQFF. Looking up the rest from reference TRBV5-1 and TRBJ2-1 gives the full variable domain: KAGVTQTPRYLIKTRGQQVTLSCSPISGHRSVSWYQQTPGQGLQFLFEYFSETQRNKGNFPGRFSGRQFSNSRSEMNVSTLELGDSALYLCASSPFPDREVNEQFFGPGTRLTVL.

This clone was counted only a few times. The chain uses TRBV4-2 and TRBJ2-7; possibly TRBD1 for D (5 bases). V shed 1 base and J shed 0 bases, with 13 bases lying between them. CDR1 is LGHNA, CDR2 YNFKEQ, per germline. The CDR3 is made up of 16 amino acids. CDR3 coding DNA: TGTGCCAGCAGCCAAGGTACAGGCGACAGCTCCTACGAGCAGTACTTC. Its protein product is CASSQGTGDSSYEQYF.

This chain connects TRBV7-2 to TRBJ1-3; D remains ambiguous. V was clipped by 6 bases and J by 0 bases, with 6 bases between them. Germline V lookup: CDR1 SGHTA, CDR2 FQGNSA. The CDR3 consists of 13 residues. DNA for the CDR3: TGTGCCAGCAGACAGAGCTCTGGAAACACCATATATTTT. It encodes CASRQSSGNTIYF.

The chain uses TRBV18 and TRBJ1-2; D is unresolved. V lost 2 bases to trimming and J lost 3 bases, with 7 bases between them. Germline values: CDR1 KGHSH, CDR2 LQKENI. This CDR3 contains 13 residues. The CDR3 region is CASSPRRDYGYTF. The CDR3 nucleotides are TGTGCCAGCTCACCAAGGCGGGACTATGGCTACACCTTC. Drawing the rest from reference TRBV18 and TRBJ1-2, the complete variable domain is NAGVMQNPRHLVRRRGQEARLRCSPMKGHSHVYWYRQLPEEGLKFMVYLQKENIIDESGMPKERFSAEFPKEGPSILRIQQVVRGDSAAYFCASSPRRDYGYTFGSGTRLTVV.

The chain recombines TRBV6-5 with TRBJ1-1; D uncertain. The V end was cut by 2 bases, the J end by 7 bases, with 17 bases between. The CDR3 is 15 residues long. CDR1 is MNHEY, CDR2 SVGAGI, per germline. The CDR3 sequence: CASSYTPIFSGEAFF. CDR3 nucleotide sequence: TGTGCCAGCAGTTACACTCCTATATTTAGCGGTGAAGCTTTCTTT.

V is TRBV6-5 and J is TRBJ2-7; 9 bases line up with TRBD1. CDR1 MNHEY and CDR2 SVGAGI come from the germline V gene. The CDR3 length is 14 residues. V was pared by 5 bases and J by 7 bases, with 9 bases of the junction left unmatched. The CDR3 sequence: CASSQGTGWGEQYF. The CDR3 DNA reads as TGTGCCAGCAGTCAGGGGACAGGGTGGGGAGAGCAGTACTTC.

The chain has TRBV10-3 and TRBJ1-1; D gene uncertain. The V end lost 7 bases, the J end lost 4 bases, and 16 bases lay between the germline ends. Germline CDR1 reads ENHRY; CDR2 reads SYGVKD. The CDR3 covers 14 residues. CDR3 bases: TGTGCCATCACCCCCCGGCGGGGTGGCACTGAAGCTTTCTTT. Its protein is CAITPRRGGTEAFF.

This chain connects TRBV6-1 to TRBJ1-6, with TRBD1 matching over 8 bases. V lost 5 bases and J lost 5; bases outside the gene matches: 2. Germline V gives CDR1 MNHNS, CDR2 SASEGT. CDR3 length equals 14 residues. The CDR3 loop is CASSSQGDNSPLHF. CDR3 in DNA: TGTGCCAGCAGTTCACAGGGGGATAATTCACCCCTCCACTTT.

This clone ranks as medium-sized. The chain carries TRBV21-1 and TRBJ1-2. TRBV21-1 is shown as a pseudogene. The CDR3 extends over 15 amino acids. This chain's CDR3 is CASSKARGDTMGYTF. In DNA form, the CDR3 reads TGTGCCAGCAGCAAAGCGCGGGGGGACACGATGGGCTACACCTTC.

The rearrangement joins TRBV7-2 to TRBJ2-7, with TRBD1 matching 8 bases. The CDR3 has 14 residues. J lost 7 bases, V lost 6 bases, and 11 bases had no gene match. Germline lookup yields CDR1 SGHTA and CDR2 FQGNSA. This chain's CDR3 is CASRRDRSSSEQYF. The CDR3 region has the DNA TGTGCCAGCAGGCGGGACAGGTCCTCTAGTGAGCAGTACTTC. Full variable domain (missing parts from reference TRBV7-2 and TRBJ2-7): GAGVSQSPSNKVTEKGKDVELRCDPISGHTALYWYRQSLGQGLEFLIYFQGNSAPDKSGLPSDRFSAERTGGSVSTLTIQRTQQEDSAVYLCASRRDRSSSEQYFGPGTRLTVT.

The chain couples TRBV27 to TRBJ2-7; TRBD1 is a possible D gene (6 bases). Germline V lookup: CDR1 MNHEY, CDR2 SMNVEV (reference sequence). The CDR3 runs to 14 residues. The V end was cut by 2 bases, the J end by 3 bases, with 11 bases between. The CDR3 DNA is TGTGCCAGCAGTTTAGCCAGGGGAGACTACGAGCAGTACTTC. This translates into CASSLARGDYEQYF.

The chain has TRBV29-1 and TRBJ1-2; possibly TRBD1 for D (5 bases). The CDR3 sequence is 11 residues long. V was clipped by 3 bases and J by 8 bases, with 10 bases between them. Per germline, CDR1 SQVTM and CDR2 ANQGSEA. CDR3 residues: CSVELRGGYTF. As DNA, the CDR3 is TGCAGCGTTGAGCTTAGGGGCGGCTACACCTTC.